The T cell receptor beta chain described here comes from a study of T-cell reconstitution after alpha-beta-depleted transplantation in children. V was clipped by 5 bases and J by 4 bases, with 14 bases between them. Germline-derived CDR1 and CDR2 are SGHRS and YFSETQ. The CDR3 has 14 residues. This clonotype occurred a few times. Unique molecular identifiers tagged the TCRbeta library. Each CDR3 protein gets one entry after TCRdb re-called the PCR reads with MiXCR. Here the sample spans approximately 640,000 distinct CDR3 sequences, roughly 15% being singletons. The sequencing here drew on PBMCs from the stem cell graft donor, taken from the stem cell graft. The chain employs TRBV5-1 and TRBJ2-3; D is possibly TRBD1 (6 bases). This clonotype was obtained from a human donor who donated a stem cell graft to a child with acute myeloid leukemia. The CDR3 loop reads CASRLQGTADTQYF. CDR3 bases: TGCGCCAGCAGGCTGCAGGGGACCGCAGATACGCAGTATTTT.